The T cell receptor (beta chain) under discussion was sequenced for a study of tumor-infiltrating lymphocytes in primary liver carcinoma. Investigators took RNA and DNA out together from 20-30 mg of unsorted bulk tissue. Through surgical resection, the patients' primary liver carcinoma was treated. The proportion of viable tumor cells exceeded 80% in every tumor sample. Priming with a constant-region primer yielded TCR beta cDNA from about 500 ng total RNA. Libraries for TCR beta were built through three nested multiplex PCR rounds, which together made up a slightly modified ARM-PCR procedure. For around 11 cycles apiece, the opening two PCR rounds ran with TRBV1-TRBV30 forward primers and a C-beta reverse primer. TCRdb ran MiXCR on the multiplex PCR reads and lists one entry per CDR3 protein. The sample includes 84,000 or so distinct CDR3 sequences, 55% to 85% of them seen just once. This clonotype is labeled medium-sized. Its antigen is as yet unknown.

The CDR3 runs 12 residues. Germline CDR1 reads SGHAT; CDR2 reads FQNNGV. Trimming took off 2 bases at V and 8 bases at J, with 9 bases between the two ends. Study-wide results and caveats: Tumor-blood pairs (like tumor-adjacent pairs) overlapped less than tumor region pairs did. Tumor samples exhibited a significantly greater top-250-clone fraction than blood samples (p = 0.039).

This sequence joins TRBV11-2 and TRBJ2-5; TRBD2 is a possible D gene (5 bases). The TCR was taken from a man in his forties with primary liver carcinoma and hepatitis B virus infection. The sequenced sample was liver tumor tissue from sampling region 1. Subset of the sample: tumor region T1, superior pole. The CDR3 bases are TGTGCCAGCAGCTTAATGGGAGACACCCAGTACTTC. It codes for CASSLMGDTQYF.